This T cell receptor beta chain was recovered during a study of cytomegalovirus exposure and HLA in healthy donors. Amplification used 60 Vbeta primers and 13 Jbeta primers. Measured with immunoSEQ multiplex PCR; TCRdb has only the in-frame clones, and not every one. The table records about 180,000 clones, around 80% of them present only once. The CDR3 length is 15 residues. Looked up from germline, CDR1 is SGHRS and CDR2 is YFSETQ. This sequence originates from a man in his forties in good health and CMV-seronegative. The V call is TRBV5-1, the J call TRBJ2-5; TRBD2 matches at 8 bases. The last part of the DNA fits TRBJ2-7 better; the J call may be wrong. The sample comprised PBMCs. The CDR3 protein is CASSPGRGVSYEQYF. Here the CDR3 DNA reads TGCGCCAGCAGCCCCGGGCGGGGGGTCTCCTACGAGCAGTACTTC.